A single T cell receptor beta chain is shown here with its context. Two oligonucleotides, mixed equimolar, formed the beta constant-region primer covering TRBC1 and TRBC2. TCRdb fed the UMI-ligation and nested PCR reads into MiXCR, producing one record per CDR3 protein. Of 130,000 to 150,000 distinct CDR3 sequences in the sample, around 15% were seen once. This record comes from a study of naive and memory T cell subsets. Losses at the gene ends were 3 bases for V and 10 bases for J; bases not matched to a gene: 12. There are 15 residues in the CDR3. The V call is TRBV12-3 or TRBV12-4, the J call TRBJ2-1; 7 positions match TRBD2. The TCR sequence derives from a human donor in good health. Sample: naive CD4+ T cells from blood. The CDR3, as DNA: TGTGCCAGCAGTTTGCTAGCGGCCCTCTTCGGGGAGCAGTTCTTC. Amino acid sequence: CASSLLAALFGEQFF.